The 29 T cell receptor beta chains given below trace back to one sample, sequenced in a study of T cells in Graves' hyperthyroidism and ophthalmopathy. TCR beta CDR3 regions were amplified from RNA. HTBI primers were employed in a first-round RT-PCR of the TCR CDR3. In TCRdb, the multiplex PCR reads were re-called with MiXCR into one record per CDR3 protein. In the table there are a few hundred thousand distinct CDR3 sequences, about 15% of which are singletons. What was sequenced was blood. Every receptor here comes from a woman in her 50s with Graves' hyperthyroidism.

This clonotype occurred many times. V usage is TRBV12-3 or TRBV12-4 and J usage is TRBJ1-2; D gene uncertain. Trimming shortened V by 2 bases and J by 8 bases, and 12 bases separated the two germline ends. The CDR3 is made up of 13 amino acids. The CDR3 bases are TGTGCCAGCAGTTTAAAGGAGCATGGCGGCTACACCTTC. Protein sequence: CASSLKEHGGYTF.

This chain uses TRBV29-1 with TRBJ1-2; D remains unclear. The CDR3 loop spans 12 amino acids. The V gene lost 0 bases and the J gene lost 7 bases, with 9 bases spanning the gap. From germline, CDR1 is SQVTM and CDR2 ANQGSEA. The CDR3 reads CSVEDSGIGYTF. Here the CDR3 DNA reads TGCAGCGTTGAAGATAGCGGGATTGGCTACACCTTC. Filled out from reference TRBV29-1 and TRBJ1-2, the complete variable domain reads SAVISQKPSRDICQRGTSLTIQCQVDSQVTMMFWYRQQPGQSLTLIATANQGSEATYESGFVIDKFPISRPNLTFSTLTVSNMSPEDSSIYLCSVEDSGIGYTFGSGTRLTVV.

This clonotype was seen a handful of times. The CDR3 DNA sequence: TGTGCCACCTCCAGGTGGGGGGCTAGCACAGATACGCAGTATTTT. Translated: CATSRWGASTDTQYF. The gene calls are TRBV6-1 and TRBJ2-3; D may match TRBD1 or TRBD2 (6 bases each). The germline CDR1 and CDR2 sequences are MNHNS and SASEGT. The CDR3 sequence is 15 residues long. V dropped 10 bases and J dropped 0 bases, with 17 bases sitting between them.

There are many counts of this clonotype. This chain connects TRBV6-1 to TRBJ1-1; D is possibly TRBD1 (6 bases). Per germline, CDR1 MNHNS and CDR2 SASEGT. The CDR3 is 15 residues long. The ends were cut back, 3 bases at V and 4 bases at J, with 15 bases in the middle. The CDR3 DNA follows: TGTGCCAGCAGTGATCTGGGGGCCAGGGGCACTGAAGCTTTCTTT. Its translation is CASSDLGARGTEAFF.

V gene TRBV18 combines with J gene TRBJ1-1; 10 bases line up with TRBD1. In germline, CDR1 is KGHSH, CDR2 LQKENI. The J segment lost 7 bases and the V segment lost 2 bases, leaving 7 bases of the junction unmatched. The length of the CDR3 is 15 residues. The DNA for the CDR3 is TGTGCCAGCTCACCAACCAATGGACAGGGGGGTGAAGCTTTCTTT. Translation: CASSPTNGQGGEAFF. The whole variable domain, filled in from reference TRBV18 and TRBJ1-1, reads NAGVMQNPRHLVRRRGQEARLRCSPMKGHSHVYWYRQLPEEGLKFMVYLQKENIIDESGMPKERFSAEFPKEGPSILRIQQVVRGDSAAYFCASSPTNGQGGEAFFGQGTRLTVV.

V and J are TRBV20-1 and TRBJ2-5; 7 bases match TRBD1. The CDR3 length is 15 residues. CDR1 and CDR2 from the germline V gene are DFQATT and SNEGSKA (reference sequence). V trimming: 4 bases; J trimming: 4 bases; junction bases outside the gene matches: 12. CDR3 in amino acids: CSAKQRQGLGETQYF. CDR3 nucleotide sequence: TGCAGTGCTAAACAGAGACAGGGTTTGGGAGAGACCCAGTACTTC.

This clonotype has at least ten counts. The rearrangement links TRBV19 to TRBJ2-3; 10 bases map to TRBD2. With 1 base clipped from V and 0 bases from J, the junction kept 4 bases outside the gene matches. The CDR3 totals 17 residues. The germline V gene encodes CDR1 LNHDA and CDR2 SQIVND (reference sequence). CDR3 coding DNA: TGTGCCAGTAGTATAGCGCCTAGCGGGAGTAGCACAGATACGCAGTATTTT. Its translation: CASSIAPSGSSTDTQYF.

V gene TRBV29-1 combines with J gene TRBJ2-3, with a tentative D call TRBD1 (6 bases). Per the germline V gene, CDR1 is SQVTM and CDR2 is ANQGSEA. The CDR3 runs to 15 residues. Between the trimmed V and J ends, which lost 2 bases and 2 bases, there was a span of 14 bases. The CDR3 is CSVEKGEWDTDTQYF. The DNA of the CDR3 is TGCAGCGTTGAAAAGGGGGAGTGGGACACAGATACGCAGTATTTT.

The chain's CDR3 is CASSLALTGIPQPQHF. Written as DNA, the CDR3 is TGTGCCAGCAGCTTAGCCCTGACAGGGATTCCTCAGCCCCAGCATTTT. This sequence joins TRBV7-9 and TRBJ1-5, with 7 bases identical to TRBD1. Germline trimming cut 0 bases from V and 6 bases from J; bases unmatched to any gene: 8. CDR1 and CDR2 (germline): SEHNR, FQNEAQ (reference sequence). The CDR3 extends over 16 amino acids.

This clonotype appeared once. The chain is built from TRBV2 and TRBJ2-7; 12 nucleotides line up with TRBD2. There are 15 residues in the CDR3. Germline loops: CDR1 SNHLY, CDR2 FYNNEI. After removal of 8 bases from V and 3 bases from J, the junction contained 8 bases not matched to a gene. The CDR3 sequence is CASGQTSGRLYEQYF. CDR3 bases: TGTGCCAGCGGACAGACTAGCGGGAGACTCTACGAGCAGTACTTC.

This clonotype was counted between two and nine times. This chain uses TRBV6-1 with TRBJ2-5; TRBD1 matches at 7 bases. The J segment lost 2 bases and the V segment lost 3 bases, leaving 3 bases of the junction unmatched. Germline-derived CDR1 and CDR2 are MNHNS and SASEGT. The CDR3 totals 14 residues. CDR3 loop: CASSDPGQQETQYF. The DNA of the CDR3 is TGTGCCAGCAGTGACCCGGGACAGCAAGAGACCCAGTACTTC.

This clonotype was observed many times. The rearrangement links TRBV27 to TRBJ1-2; 8 positions agree with TRBD1. CDR3 length equals 15 residues. J lost 8 bases, V lost 6 bases, and 14 bases had no gene match. In germline, CDR1 is MNHEY, CDR2 SMNVEV (reference sequence). The CDR3 nucleotides are TGTGCCAGCAGGACTATTCCAGGGGGCGCGACGGGCTACACCTTC. It yields the protein CASRTIPGGATGYTF.

This clonotype was observed a handful of times. This rearrangement joins TRBV30 to TRBJ2-7; perhaps TRBD1 as D (6 bases). The V end was cut by 0 bases, the J end by 3 bases, with 18 bases between. The CDR3 contains 16 residues. Germline loops: CDR1 GTSNPN, CDR2 SVGIG (reference sequence). The CDR3 bases are TGTGCCTGGAGTGTATTGGGGGCGATCTTTGGCTACGAGCAGTACTTC. It codes for CAWSVLGAIFGYEQYF. The variable domain in full, with the rest retrieved from reference TRBV30 and TRBJ2-7, is SQTIHQWPATLVQPVGSPLSLECTVEGTSNPNLYWYRQAAGRGLQLLFYSVGIGQISSEVPQNLSASRPQDRQFILSSKKLLLSDSGFYLCAWSVLGAIFGYEQYFGPGTRLTVT.

This clonotype was recorded many times. V usage is TRBV20-1 and J usage is TRBJ2-7; the match to TRBD1 covers 9 bases. CDR1 and CDR2 (germline): DFQATT, SNEGSKA (reference sequence). V gave up 3 bases and J gave up 3 bases; unmatched junction bases: 9. The CDR3 totals 15 residues. CDR3 amino acids: CSASYAGTGNYEQYF. DNA for the CDR3: TGCAGTGCTAGCTACGCCGGGACAGGGAACTACGAGCAGTACTTC.

The chain uses TRBV18 and TRBJ2-1, with a possible D match to TRBD2 (5 bases). Germline V CDR1 and CDR2: KGHSH, LQKENI. The CDR3 consists of 16 residues. V lost 3 bases and J 4 bases, leaving 16 bases between the germline ends. The CDR3 loop reads CASSPSRGTDYNEQFF. The DNA for the CDR3 is TGTGCCAGCTCACCGTCCCGGGGAACGGATTACAATGAGCAGTTCTTC.

This clonotype has just a few counts. The chain combines TRBV19 with TRBJ1-3; no firm D call. CDR3 size: 13 residues. V was clipped by 6 bases and J by 5 bases, with 11 bases between them. The germline V gene has CDR1 LNHDA and CDR2 SQIVND (reference sequence). CDR3 in amino acids: CASRTQNRNTIYF. For the CDR3, the DNA is TGTGCCAGTAGGACGCAAAATCGAAACACCATATATTTT.

This clonotype was observed a handful of times. CDR3 nucleotide sequence: TGTGCCGGAAAAGCGGGAGACTACAATGAGCAGTTCTTC. This codes for CAGKAGDYNEQFF. J is TRBJ2-1 and V is TRBV2, with 8 bases that match TRBD2. The CDR3 extends over 13 amino acids. Germline V gives CDR1 SNHLY, CDR2 FYNNEI. Trimming took 11 bases from V and 3 from J; bases not matched to a gene: 6.

This clonotype was seen repeatedly, ten times or more. The chain carries TRBV7-8 and TRBJ2-5; D possibly matches TRBD1 or TRBD2 (6 bases each). V lost 1 base, J lost 4 bases, and 13 bases lay in between. This CDR3 is built from 15 residues. CDR1 is SGHVS, CDR2 FQNEAQ, per germline. The CDR3 protein is CASSLGSGGGETQYF. The CDR3 region has the DNA TGTGCCAGCAGCTTAGGCTCCGGGGGCGGAGAGACCCAGTACTTC.

This clonotype showed up many times. The rearrangement joins TRBV3-1 to TRBJ1-2, with 9 bases lining up with TRBD1. Per the germline V gene, CDR1 is LGHDT and CDR2 is YNNKEL (reference sequence). V was pared by 0 bases and J by 1 base, with 9 bases of the junction left unmatched. This CDR3 has 18 amino acids. The CDR3, as DNA: TGTGCCAGCAGCCAAGAGGGACAGGGAAGGCCCTTTAACTATGGCTACACCTTC. Translated: CASSQEGQGRPFNYGYTF.

J is TRBJ1-5 and V is TRBV27; 7 positions agree with TRBD1. CDR3 length: 14 amino acids. CDR1 and CDR2 from the germline V gene are MNHEY and SMNVEV (reference sequence). The V segment lost 5 bases and the J segment 4 bases; nucleotides outside the gene matches: 5. The CDR3 protein is CASSQTGPNQPQHF. CDR3 bases: TGTGCCAGCAGTCAGACAGGGCCAAATCAGCCCCAGCATTTT.

The table lists this clonotype with a few counts. The V call is TRBV29-1, the J call TRBJ1-1; no clear D gene. V was shortened by 8 bases and J by 1 base, with 17 bases between the two germline ends. The V gene's germline CDR1 is SQVTM and CDR2 ANQGSEA. This CDR3 has 14 amino acids. The CDR3 reads CSHTSLHTNTEAFF. For the CDR3, the DNA is TGCAGCCATACCAGCCTACATACGAACACTGAAGCTTTCTTT.

This clonotype was found many times. The chain has TRBV7-3 and TRBJ2-3, with D hard to call. The CDR3 length is 14 residues. V was clipped by 4 bases and J by 1 base, with 9 bases between them. Germline V CDR1 and CDR2: SGHTA, FQGTGA. This CDR3 reads CASSSGPRTDTQYF. In DNA, the CDR3 is TGTGCCAGCAGCTCCGGCCCTCGCACAGATACGCAGTATTTT.

This clonotype appeared many times. This chain joins TRBV7-9 and TRBJ2-1; 10 bases agree with TRBD2. This CDR3 has 16 residues. V dropped 5 bases and J dropped 6; count of bases not matched to a gene: 10. Looked up from germline, CDR1 is SEHNR and CDR2 is FQNEAQ (reference sequence). The CDR3 DNA reads as TGTGCCAGCAGCGTCGGACTAGCGGTTGGGACCAATGAGCAGTTCTTC. Translating it yields CASSVGLAVGTNEQFF.

The chain links TRBV6-1 to TRBJ2-1; 7 positions agree with TRBD1. CDR1 is MNHNS and CDR2 is SASEGT in the germline V gene. V was clipped by 7 bases and J by 3 bases; unmatched bases: 6. CDR3 size: 14 residues. CDR3 sequence: CASINRGNYNEQFF. CDR3 nucleotides: TGTGCCAGCATCAACAGGGGCAACTACAATGAGCAGTTCTTC.

V usage is TRBV10-2 and J usage is TRBJ2-7; D unresolved. The V gene lost 3 bases and the J gene lost 3 bases, with 6 bases spanning the gap. The germline V gene has CDR1 WSHSY and CDR2 SAAADI. The CDR3 is 12 residues long. The CDR3 is CASSEDLYEQYF. The CDR3 coding sequence is TGCGCCAGCAGTGAAGATCTCTACGAGCAGTACTTC.

There are many counts of this clonotype. The V and J genes are TRBV12-3 or TRBV12-4 and TRBJ2-1; 11 bases are a match to TRBD2. The junction had 4 bases not matched to a gene; V was cut back by 5 bases and J by 10 bases. The CDR3 sequence is 13 residues long. CDR3 amino acids: CASSPRTSGEQFF. As DNA, the CDR3 is TGTGCCAGCAGTCCCCGGACTAGCGGGGAGCAGTTCTTC.

The chain joins TRBV5-1 to TRBJ2-5; D gene unclear. Germline loops: CDR1 SGHRS, CDR2 YFSETQ. The CDR3 consists of 14 residues. Trimming took 0 bases from V and 5 from J, leaving 11 bases between them. The CDR3 nucleotides are TGCGCCAGCAGCTTGGATGGTTCTAGGGAGACCCAGTACTTC. It codes for CASSLDGSRETQYF.

This clonotype has at least ten counts. V gene TRBV11-3 combines with J gene TRBJ1-2; D uncertain. The CDR3 is made up of 13 amino acids. The germline gives CDR1 SGHNT, CDR2 YENEEA. V lost 1 base to trimming and J lost 7 bases, with 10 bases between them. The CDR3 region has the DNA TGTGCCAGCAGCTTAGTTCCGGGGTCTGGCTACACCTTC. This translates into CASSLVPGSGYTF.

The gene calls are TRBV19 and TRBJ2-1, with 7 nucleotides matching TRBD2. The CDR3 covers 19 residues. Germline V gives CDR1 LNHDA, CDR2 SQIVND (reference sequence). The V segment lost 3 bases and the J segment 1 base; nucleotides outside the gene matches: 15. The CDR3 bases are TGTGCCAGTAGTATGGTCTATGGGGCGACGGGAGGTTCCTACAATGAGCAGTTCTTC. It yields the protein CASSMVYGATGGSYNEQFF.